This passage covers 24 T cell receptor beta chains from one sample sequenced in a study of CXCR3-negative and CXCR3-positive naive CD8 T cells. Study results and limitations: TRB CDR3s were more hydrophobic in CXCR3-positive than in CXCR3-negative naive cells.

Antigen specificity for these receptors is unknown. 5' RACE with UMI labels generated the TRB cDNA libraries. TCRdb re-called the 5' RACE reads; every CDR3 protein appears as one record, without DNA. This table lists tens of thousands of distinct CDR3 sequences. Material: naive CXCR3+ CD8+ T cells from blood. Subset denoted: CD45RO-CCR7+CD27+CD95- naive CD8+ T cells expressing CXCR3 (TNR3+). The source of these receptors is a human donor in good health. Some clones in this sample may be carry-over from other donors' samples.

The chain employs TRBV10-3 and TRBJ2-3; the TCRdb call, TRBD1, lacks DNA for checking. The germline V gene encodes CDR1 ENHRY and CDR2 SYGVKD. This CDR3 is 14 amino acids long. The CDR3 reads CAARTGDPTDTQYF.

The V call is TRBV12-3 or TRBV12-4, the J call TRBJ2-2; there is no DNA to check the TCRdb D call of TRBD1. This CDR3 contains 14 residues. The CDR3 sequence is CASRWTGGAGELFF.

The chain combines TRBV29-1 with TRBJ2-5; TCRdb reports TRBD1, a call that lacks DNA to check it against. Germline V CDR1 and CDR2: SQVTM, ANQGSEA. The CDR3 has 15 residues. CDR3: CSAQPGQGHQETQYF.

The chain has TRBV7-9 and TRBJ2-6; as DNA is missing, the TRBD1 call by TCRdb cannot be tested. Germline V gives CDR1 SEHNR, CDR2 FQNEAQ (reference sequence). The CDR3 is made up of 16 amino acids. CDR3 sequence reads: CASSFSGGAGANVLTF.

The chain recombines TRBV5-1 with TRBJ2-7; absent DNA, TCRdb's TRBD1 call cannot be checked. This CDR3 region has 14 residues. CDR1 SGHRS and CDR2 YFSETQ come from the germline V gene. CDR3 region: CASSLGSGEYEQYF.

This chain links TRBV27 with TRBJ2-3. Germline V gene lookup returns CDR1 MNHEY and CDR2 SMNVEV (reference sequence). The CDR3 loop spans 11 amino acids. This CDR3 reads CASMGTDTQYF.

This chain joins TRBV7-6 and TRBJ2-1; checking the TCRdb D call of TRBD2 is not possible without DNA. CDR3 length: 19 amino acids. CDR1 SGHVS and CDR2 FNYEAQ come from the germline V gene. CDR3: CASSLAPSLAGATSNEQFF. The full variable domain, in which reference TRBV7-6 and TRBJ2-1 provide the parts outside the CDR3, is GAGVSQSPRYKVTKRGQDVALRCDPISGHVSLYWYRQALGQGPEFLTYFNYEAQQDKSGLPNDRFSAERPEGSISTLTIQRTEQRDSAMYRCASSLAPSLAGATSNEQFFGPGTRLTVL.

The CDR3 sequence: CASSDGTGGNEQFF. The chain uses TRBV6-4 and TRBJ2-1; the D gene TCRdb calls, TRBD1, cannot be checked with no DNA. The CDR3 totals 14 residues. In germline, CDR1 is MRHNA, CDR2 SNTAGT.

The J gene is TRBJ2-1, the V gene TRBV7-2; TCRdb reports TRBD1, a call that lacks DNA to check it against. The CDR3 runs to 14 residues. Germline values: CDR1 SGHTA, CDR2 FQGNSA. The CDR3 region is CASSLGPTYNEQFF.

The chain is built from TRBV7-8 and TRBJ2-1; TCRdb's D gene call, TRBD1, goes unchecked for lack of DNA. Germline loops: CDR1 SGHVS, CDR2 FQNEAQ. This CDR3 spans 16 amino acids. The CDR3 loop is CASSQNGQGIYNEQFF.

The CDR3 protein is CASSPHSLDEQFF. The chain carries TRBV7-7 and TRBJ2-1. The CDR3 sequence is 13 residues long. CDR1 is SSHAT and CDR2 is FNYEAQ in the germline V gene (reference sequence).

The chain is built from TRBV7-9 and TRBJ2-3; lacking DNA, the TRBD1 call made by TCRdb goes unchecked. Germline V gives CDR1 SEHNR, CDR2 FQNEAQ (reference sequence). This CDR3 has 18 amino acids. CDR3 sequence reads: CASSYPTGTGMGSDTQYF.

This clonotype is identified as medium-sized from frequency. The rearrangement links TRBV6-2 or TRBV6-3 to TRBJ2-7. This CDR3 region has 11 residues. Germline assignment: CDR1 MNHEY and CDR2 SVGEGT. The CDR3 loop reads CASSASYEQYF.

The chain couples TRBV29-1 to TRBJ2-5; the TCRdb call, TRBD1, lacks DNA for checking. Germline V CDR1 and CDR2: SQVTM, ANQGSEA. The CDR3 has 13 residues. CDR3 sequence: CSLLRTEEETQYF.

CDR3 protein: CASRRGQTEAFF. The rearrangement links TRBV6-1 to TRBJ1-1; TCRdb designates TRBD1, a call that cannot be tested without DNA. Germline V gene lookup returns CDR1 MNHNS and CDR2 SASEGT. The CDR3 is 12 residues long.

The V gene is TRBV20-1, the J gene TRBJ2-1. CDR1 DFQATT and CDR2 SNEGSKA come from the germline V gene (reference sequence). CDR3 length: 16 residues. The CDR3 loop reads CSARQGDISLYNEQFF.

This chain connects TRBV5-5 to TRBJ1-1. The germline V gene has CDR1 SGHKS and CDR2 YYEKEE (reference sequence). CDR3 length: 18 amino acids. This chain's CDR3 is CASSPRIWDGTSNTEAFF.

The genes are TRBV10-1 and TRBJ1-1; TCRdb's D call, TRBD1, is unchecked because there is no DNA. Germline V gene data show CDR1 as WNHNN and CDR2 as SYGVQD (reference sequence). The CDR3 runs to 15 residues. CDR3 sequence: CASSEGAGMNTEAFF.

The J gene is TRBJ2-6, the V gene TRBV7-3. The CDR3 covers 17 residues. Germline CDR1 SGHTA, CDR2 FQGTGA. The CDR3 reads CASSHEGALGGANVLTF.

The rearrangement joins TRBV6-5 to TRBJ1-1; the TCRdb D gene call, TRBD1, has no DNA to confirm it. This CDR3 has 15 residues. CDR1 MNHEY and CDR2 SVGAGI come from the germline V gene. CDR3: CASSWNRVGDTEAFF.

The chain is built from TRBV25-1 and TRBJ1-2; the D gene TCRdb calls, TRBD1, cannot be checked with no DNA. The length of the CDR3 is 13 residues. Per germline, CDR1 MGHDK and CDR2 SYGVNS. CDR3 in amino acids: CASRGGQGYGYTF.

The chain has TRBV13 and TRBJ2-7. The CDR3 runs to 11 residues. The germline V gene has CDR1 PRHDT and CDR2 FYEKMQ (reference sequence). CDR3 residues: CASSKTNEQYF.

The rearrangement joins TRBV29-1 to TRBJ2-2. Germline-derived CDR1 and CDR2 are SQVTM and ANQGSEA. This CDR3 comprises 12 residues. This CDR3 reads CSVGGNTGELFF.

The chain links TRBV18 to TRBJ2-7; TCRdb calls TRBD1, which cannot be checked without DNA. The CDR3 length is 14 residues. CDR1 is KGHSH and CDR2 is LQKENI in the germline V gene. The CDR3 loop reads CASSGEGQTYEQYF.